This T cell receptor (beta chain) emerged from a study of radiation and T cells in renal cell carcinoma (dated by TCRdb to 2020 to 2022). About the study as a whole: The samples were drawn from a clinical trial, where primary renal cell carcinomas were treated with 15 Gy of stereotactic body radiation therapy and then removed by nephrectomy 4 weeks afterward. Across all 50 or so samples, more than 4,000,000 unique CDR3 nucleotide sequences, encoding approximately 2.5 million unique CDR3 amino acid sequences, were identified. In total, 50 to 60 samples underwent TCR beta sequencing: roughly 26 tumors plus 27 peripheral blood samples. What the work shows at the level of the full study, not this receptor alone: No pretreatment tumor biopsies were available, so the baseline intratumoral presence of clonotypes could not be determined. In blood, the top tumor clonotypes increased from baseline to 2 weeks after radiation and then shrank by 4 weeks, which suggests a temporary expansion of tumor-resident clones. Tracking of blood repertoire dynamics stopped at more than three weeks after treatment, with no follow-up past that point. With a single-armed trial design, the study had no way to address how radiation dose or scheduling affects the TCR repertoire.

Measured from the cysteine to the phenylalanine, the CDR3 is 14 residues long. Only the CDR3 region is kept as DNA, spanning 42 bases read in frame from base 1. Looking up the germline V gene yields CDR1 SGHVS and CDR2 FQNEAQ. Relative to germline, V is 1 base shorter and J is 4 bases shorter, with 11 bases between their ends. This sample's time point label indicates: blood 2 weeks post-SBRT. This specimen's treatment or condition label, per the study, means: 15 Gy SBRT to primary tumor, nephrectomy 4 weeks later. To track tumor-enriched clonotypes, serial peripheral blood was sampled from radiation-treated patients at baseline and at 2 weeks and 4 weeks after SBRT. Every patient had renal cell carcinoma of clear cell pathology. The QIAamp DNA Blood Mini Kit (Qiagen) was used to prepare genomic DNA for TCR sequencing. Only samples passing all quality control checks were included in the analyses. As regards this clone: Its antigen is unknown. One base away there is no much larger clone; base qualities are not given.

TCR beta libraries were generated from genomic DNA with the immunoSEQ kit, following the manufacturer's recommendations. To prepare the libraries, a first multiplex PCR with proprietary primers was run, followed by a second PCR that added unique barcodes, and a bead cleanup was done after each round. A kit-provided positive control reaction and a negative control reaction were included in every sample batch. The final libraries were assessed on an Agilent 4200 TapeStation D1000 ScreenTape, pooled by volume, and quantified by qPCR. An Illumina NextSeq500 fitted with a MidOutput 150-cycle cartridge performed the sequencing, running 156 Read1 cycles and 15 Index1 cycles with the kit's custom primers. The pooled library was loaded at around 1 pM, and approximately 19% PhiX control was spiked in. The published analysis was carried out like this. The vendor-processed data were analyzed in R, and a clonotype was defined as all T cells that share the same CDR3 nucleotide sequence. For clone abundance analyses, frequencies were normalized to the 10,000 most abundant clones per sample. Public T cell clones, averaging fewer than five per sample, were removed before analysis. A difference in abundance of at least 32-fold between compartments was used to define tumor-enriched and baseline blood-enriched clonotypes. A beta-binomial differential abundance model was used to identify clonotypes that expanded or contracted between blood time points. Tumor-blood repertoire similarity was measured with the Baroni-Urbani and Buser coefficient, and groups were compared using two-tailed Wilcoxon tests in R. Drawn from immuneACCESS, this table holds only the in-frame rearrangements with V and J called that TCRdb kept. Clones are partly lost; checked studies trace under half to an unresolved V gene and leave the rest unexplained. D and trimming were read from the DNA, whereas the V and J calls and clone size are those reported in that table. The sample has more than 95,000 clones on record, about four fifths of them singletons. The ten largest make up approximately 5% of the sample.

In this chain, TRBV7-8 is recombined with TRBJ2-7; the D segment may tentatively be TRBD1 or TRBD2, each giving 5 matched bases. Specimen: blood, collected from a patient whose treatment included radiotherapy and nephrectomy. The source of this sequence is a man between 45 and 60 years old with renal cell carcinoma. Here is the DNA: TGTGCCAGCAGCTTAGTCCTGGGGGAGTACGAGCAGTACTTC. The translation is CASSLVLGEYEQYF.